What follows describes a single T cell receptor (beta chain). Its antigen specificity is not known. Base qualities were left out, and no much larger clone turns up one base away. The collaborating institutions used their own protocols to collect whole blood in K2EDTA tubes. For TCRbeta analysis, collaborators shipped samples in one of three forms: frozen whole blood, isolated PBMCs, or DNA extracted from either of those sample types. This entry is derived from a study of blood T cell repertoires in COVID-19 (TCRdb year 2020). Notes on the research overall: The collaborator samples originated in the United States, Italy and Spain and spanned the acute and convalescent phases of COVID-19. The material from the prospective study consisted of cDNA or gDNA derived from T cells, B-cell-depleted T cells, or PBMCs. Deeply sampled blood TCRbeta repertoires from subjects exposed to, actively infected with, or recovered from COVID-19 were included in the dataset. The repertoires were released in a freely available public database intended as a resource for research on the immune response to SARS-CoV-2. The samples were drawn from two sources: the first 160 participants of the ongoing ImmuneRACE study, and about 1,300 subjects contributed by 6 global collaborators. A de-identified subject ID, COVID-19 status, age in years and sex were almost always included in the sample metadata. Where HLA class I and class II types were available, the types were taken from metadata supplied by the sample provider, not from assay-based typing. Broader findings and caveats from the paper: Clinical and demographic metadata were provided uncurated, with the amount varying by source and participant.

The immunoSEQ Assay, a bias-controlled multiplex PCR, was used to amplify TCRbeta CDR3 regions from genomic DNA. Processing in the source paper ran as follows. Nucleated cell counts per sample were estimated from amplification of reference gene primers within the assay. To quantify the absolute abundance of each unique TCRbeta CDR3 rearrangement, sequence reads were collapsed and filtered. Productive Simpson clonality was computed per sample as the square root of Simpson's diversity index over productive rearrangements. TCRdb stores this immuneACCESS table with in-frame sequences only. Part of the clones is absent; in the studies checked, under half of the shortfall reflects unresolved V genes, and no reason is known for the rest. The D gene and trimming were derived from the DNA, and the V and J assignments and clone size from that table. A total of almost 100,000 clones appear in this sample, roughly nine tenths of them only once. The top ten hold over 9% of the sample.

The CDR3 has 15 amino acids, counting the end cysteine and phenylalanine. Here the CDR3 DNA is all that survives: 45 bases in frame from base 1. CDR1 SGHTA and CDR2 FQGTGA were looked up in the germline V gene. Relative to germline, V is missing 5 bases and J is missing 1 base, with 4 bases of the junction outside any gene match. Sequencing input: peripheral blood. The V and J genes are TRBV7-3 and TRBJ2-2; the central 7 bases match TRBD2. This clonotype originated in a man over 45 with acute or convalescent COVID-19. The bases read TGTGCCAGCAGCCCACCGGGAGGGAACACCGGGGAGCTGTTTTTT. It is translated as CASSPPGGNTGELFF.